One and the same sample provided the 19 T cell receptor beta chains below, sequenced in a study of T cell responses to AZD1222 COVID-19 vaccine. Libraries were prepared by immunoSEQ multiplex PCR; TCRdb keeps only in-frame clonotypes and omits some of them. This table holds 100,000 to 150,000 clones, under 95% found once. The source was peripheral blood, collected 28 days after the second AZD1222 dose. Receptors were obtained from an adult who received the AZD1222 COVID-19 vaccine.

The rearrangement links TRBV10-2 to TRBJ2-3; D might be TRBD2 (6 bases). The V and J ends lost 6 bases and 2 bases respectively, with 9 bases between them. This CDR3 is 13 amino acids long. The germline V gene has CDR1 WSHSY and CDR2 SAAADI. The CDR3: CASRSSATDTQYF. The CDR3 nucleotides read TGCGCCAGCAGGTCTAGCGCCACAGATACGCAGTATTTT.

V gene TRBV5-1 combines with J gene TRBJ2-2; TRBD2 matches at 14 bases. The junction had 10 bases not matched to a gene; V was cut back by 4 bases and J by 5 bases. CDR3 length equals 18 residues. Germline lookup yields CDR1 SGHRS and CDR2 YFSETQ. The CDR3 DNA follows: TGCGCCAGCAGCCAACGAACGGGACTAGCGGGAGTTACCGGGGAGCTGTTTTTT. Protein: CASSQRTGLAGVTGELFF.

CDR3 amino acids: CASSQGRNQPQHF. The CDR3 DNA sequence: TGTGCCAGCAGCCAAGGGAGGAATCAGCCCCAGCATTTT. The rearrangement joins TRBV14 to TRBJ1-5; no clear D gene. Germline V gene lookup returns CDR1 SGHDN and CDR2 FVKESK. This CDR3 has 13 amino acids. V gave up 1 base and J gave up 4 bases, with 5 bases separating them.

The chain recombines TRBV5-8 with TRBJ2-6, with 11 bases fitting TRBD2. Trimming at V came to 5 bases and at J to 1 base, leaving 11 bases not matched to a gene. Germline-derived CDR1 and CDR2 are SGHTS and YDEGEE. The CDR3 length is 19 residues. In nucleotides, the CDR3 is TGTGCCAGCAGGTTTAACCCAACTAGCGGGAGTTCTGGGGCCAACGTCCTGACTTTC. Translating gives CASRFNPTSGSSGANVLTF. The variable domain in full, completed from reference TRBV5-8 and TRBJ2-6, reads EAGVTQSPTHLIKTRGQQATLRCSPISGHTSVYWYQQALGLGLQFLLWYDEGEERNRGNFPPRFSGRQFPNYSSELNVNALELEDSALYLCASRFNPTSGSSGANVLTFGAGSRLTVL.

The chain joins TRBV6-1 to TRBJ1-2; D is ambiguous. Looked up from germline, CDR1 is MNHNS and CDR2 is SASEGT. The CDR3 runs 13 residues. V was pared by 3 bases and J by 4 bases, with 9 bases between. CDR3 sequence: CASSEGRFYGYTF. For the CDR3, the DNA is TGTGCCAGCAGTGAGGGCAGATTCTATGGCTACACCTTC.

The genes are TRBV6-5 and TRBJ1-5; 8 positions agree with TRBD1. V was pared by 4 bases and J by 6 bases, with 2 bases of the junction left unmatched. The CDR3 runs 13 residues. CDR1 is MNHEY, CDR2 SVGAGI, per germline. The CDR3 DNA reads TGTGCCAGCAGTTCGGACAGGGCTCAGCCCCAGCATTTT. This translates into CASSSDRAQPQHF.

This clone has a single count. This rearrangement joins TRBV6-6 to TRBJ1-5; TRBD1 matches at 8 bases. The CDR3 length is 15 residues. Germline V gene data show CDR1 as MNHNY and CDR2 as SVGAGI (reference sequence). Losses at the gene ends were 6 bases for V and 5 bases for J; bases not matched to a gene: 9. Here the CDR3 DNA reads TGTGCCAGCAGGTATATTGACAGGGGACATCAGCCCCAGCATTTT. It yields the protein CASRYIDRGHQPQHF.

The V gene is TRBV19, the J gene TRBJ1-1, with 7 nucleotides matching TRBD1. The CDR3 is 15 amino acids. J was trimmed by 1 base and V by 1 base; bases with no gene match: 3. Germline V gene data show CDR1 as LNHDA and CDR2 as SQIVND (reference sequence). The CDR3 here is CASSIGGDRNTEAFF. In DNA, the CDR3 is TGTGCCAGTAGTATAGGCGGGGACAGGAACACTGAAGCTTTCTTT.

The chain employs TRBV27 and TRBJ1-2; no definite D call. The CDR3 totals 12 residues. V was clipped by 3 bases and J by 7 bases, with 9 bases between them. Germline-derived CDR1 and CDR2 are MNHEY and SMNVEV (reference sequence). In DNA form, the CDR3 reads TGTGCCAGCAGTTTCCCAGGAGGTGGCTACACCTTC. Translated: CASSFPGGGYTF.

The rearrangement uses TRBV2 and TRBJ1-4; TRBD1 might be the D (5 bases). In germline, CDR1 is SNHLY, CDR2 FYNNEI. This CDR3 comprises 14 residues. V was pared by 5 bases and J by 7 bases, with 14 bases between. CDR3 DNA sequence: TGTGCCAGCAGTCCGGCGGGGGTAGGTGAAAAACTGTTTTTT. Amino acid sequence: CASSPAGVGEKLFF.

V gene TRBV2 combines with J gene TRBJ2-5; D unclear. Trimming shortened V by 1 base and J by 5 bases, and 2 bases separated the two germline ends. The length of the CDR3 is 11 residues. Germline V CDR1 and CDR2: SNHLY, FYNNEI. CDR3 amino acids: CASSEGETQYF. In DNA form, the CDR3 reads TGTGCCAGCAGTGAAGGGGAGACCCAGTACTTC.

This chain uses TRBV7-2 with TRBJ1-3, with 7 bases aligning to TRBD1. With 4 bases clipped from V and 2 bases from J, the junction kept 11 bases outside the gene matches. CDR1 is SGHTA, CDR2 FQGNSA, per germline. The CDR3 has 17 amino acids. The CDR3 region has the DNA TGTGCCAGCAGCTCCGCTCCATCTACAGGGGCTGGAAACACCATATATTTT. This gives the protein CASSSAPSTGAGNTIYF.

V gene TRBV4-1 combines with J gene TRBJ1-4, with D perhaps matching TRBD1 (5 bases). The CDR3 is made up of 15 amino acids. Trimming removed 4 bases at V and 8 bases at J, with 17 bases between. Looked up from germline, CDR1 is MGHRA and CDR2 is YSYEKL. The CDR3 spells CASSLTGGFIEKLFF. The CDR3 nucleotides are TGCGCCAGCAGCCTTACAGGCGGGTTCATCGAAAAACTGTTTTTT.

The V and J genes are TRBV2 and TRBJ1-5; D gene unclear. In germline, CDR1 is SNHLY, CDR2 FYNNEI. The germline V and J ends were trimmed by 1 base and 0 bases, with 7 bases remaining between them. CDR3 length equals 15 residues. CDR3 in amino acids: CASSEGGLSNQPQHF. Written as DNA, the CDR3 is TGTGCCAGCAGTGAAGGAGGCCTTAGCAATCAGCCCCAGCATTTT.

V is TRBV7-9 and J is TRBJ2-5; 14 nucleotides match TRBD2. The CDR3 extends over 17 amino acids. Germline assignment: CDR1 SEHNR and CDR2 FQNEAQ (reference sequence). Trimming at V came to 5 bases and at J to 5 bases, leaving 10 bases not matched to a gene. The CDR3 DNA sequence: TGTGCCAGCAGCCCAAGGGGACTAGCGGGAGCTTCGGAGACCCAGTACTTC. Protein product: CASSPRGLAGASETQYF.

This clone was observed once. The J gene is TRBJ1-2, the V gene TRBV7-2, with D perhaps matching TRBD1 (6 bases). The germline CDR1 and CDR2 sequences are SGHTA and FQGNSA. V lost 5 bases and J lost 3, with 13 bases in between. The CDR3 covers 14 residues. Here the CDR3 reads CASSPGTLDYGYTF. CDR3 in DNA: TGTGCCAGCAGCCCTGGGACACTAGACTATGGCTACACCTTC.

CDR3: CASSLGSGEGNTEAFF. The CDR3 DNA follows: TGTGCCAGCAGCTTGGGGTCAGGGGAAGGTAACACTGAAGCTTTCTTT. This rearrangement joins TRBV5-4 to TRBJ1-1, with D tentatively TRBD1 (6 bases). This CDR3 is 16 amino acids long. Trimming stripped 0 bases from V and 2 bases from J, with 14 bases between. CDR1 and CDR2 (germline): SGHNT, YYREEE (reference sequence).

This clone appeared a single time. This chain connects TRBV7-9 to TRBJ2-3; possible D gene TRBD2, 6 bases. This CDR3 spans 13 amino acids. Germline-derived CDR1 and CDR2 are SEHNR and FQNEAQ (reference sequence). V was shortened by 5 bases and J by 6 bases, with 12 bases between the two germline ends. The CDR3: CASSVAGRDTQYF. For the CDR3, the DNA is TGTGCCAGCAGCGTCGCGGGGCGGGATACGCAGTATTTT.

The chain combines TRBV28 with TRBJ1-2; the D is unclear. Germline CDR1 is MDHEN and CDR2 is SYDVKM. The V gene lost 8 bases and the J gene lost 5 bases, with 12 bases spanning the gap. The CDR3 has 12 amino acids. The CDR3 spells CASLSVWYGYTF. The CDR3 region has the DNA TGTGCCAGCCTCTCAGTTTGGTATGGCTACACCTTC.